The 16 T cell receptor beta chains reported below all come from one sample, sequenced in a study of cytomegalovirus exposure and HLA in healthy donors. Both 60 Vbeta primers and 13 Jbeta primers went into the PCR. TCRdb's table, derived via immunoSEQ multiplex PCR, lists solely in-frame clones and lacks some. The table has about 110,000 clones, more than 70% seen once; the top ten hold approximately 2%. The sequencing sample was made of PBMCs. The receptors derive from a man between 18 and 29 years old in good health and CMV-seronegative.

This clone was seen once. The junction and the germline gene differ at one end; a read error may be behind it. CDR3: CSSSLGGYEQYF. CDR3 DNA: TGTTCCAGCAGCTTGGGGGGATACGAGCAGTACTTC. The chain uses TRBV7-9 and TRBJ2-7, with a tentative D call TRBD2 (6 bases). CDR1 and CDR2 (germline): SEHNR, FQNEAQ (reference sequence). This CDR3 region has 12 residues.

In this sample, this clone turned up once. This chain links TRBV6-4 with TRBJ2-2; TRBD2 aligns across 7 bases. The junction had 4 bases not matched to a gene; V was cut back by 6 bases and J by 3 bases. The CDR3 loop spans 14 amino acids. Looked up from germline, CDR1 is MRHNA and CDR2 is SNTAGT. DNA of the CDR3: TGTGCCAGCAGCTCACGGGGGGACACCGGGGAGCTGTTTTTT. As protein: CASSSRGDTGELFF.

The rearrangement uses TRBV19 and TRBJ1-5, with 12 bases lining up with TRBD1. Trimming at V came to 8 bases and at J to 7 bases, leaving 12 bases not matched to a gene. The length of the CDR3 is 16 residues. Germline CDR1 LNHDA, CDR2 SQIVND (reference sequence). The CDR3 bases are TGTGCCAGTCGAACCGGGACAGGGGGCTTGGGGCAGCCCCAGCATTTT. Translating gives CASRTGTGGLGQPQHF.

The chain links TRBV7-9 to TRBJ2-3; 13 positions agree with TRBD2. The CDR3 runs 18 residues. CDR1 is SEHNR and CDR2 is FQNEAQ in the germline V gene (reference sequence). The J segment lost 3 bases and the V segment lost 1 base, leaving 7 bases of the junction unmatched. CDR3 loop: CASSLGLAGGVSTDTQYF. The CDR3 DNA reads as TGTGCCAGCAGCTTAGGACTAGCGGGGGGTGTAAGTACAGATACGCAGTATTTT. Variable domain in full (rest from reference TRBV7-9 and TRBJ2-3): DTGVSQNPRHKITKRGQNVTFRCDPISEHNRLYWYRQTLGQGPEFLTYFQNEAQLEKSRLLSDRFSAERPKGSFSTLEIQRTEQGDSAMYLCASSLGLAGGVSTDTQYFGPGTRLTVL.

The V call is TRBV9, the J call TRBJ2-3; D is undetermined. V lost 0 bases to trimming and J lost 1 base, with 6 bases between them. CDR3 length equals 14 residues. The germline V gene has CDR1 SGDLS and CDR2 YYNGEE. CDR3 sequence (DNA): TGTGCCAGCAGCGTAGGGGCAGGCACAGATACGCAGTATTTT. Encoded protein: CASSVGAGTDTQYF.

The V and J genes are TRBV7-8 and TRBJ1-4; the D is unclear. The germline V gene has CDR1 SGHVS and CDR2 FQNEAQ. CDR3 size: 15 residues. V lost 5 bases, J lost 6 bases, and 16 bases lay in between. The DNA for the CDR3 is TGTGCCAGCAGCACAGACCCACGGTCTTATGAAAAACTGTTTTTT. Translation gives CASSTDPRSYEKLFF.

As regards this clone: The sample contains more than one DNA sequence encoding this CDR3. This chain connects TRBV14 to TRBJ1-1; no clear D. Germline CDR1 is SGHDN and CDR2 is FVKESK. The CDR3 has 13 amino acids. V was shortened by 9 bases and J by 4 bases, with 15 bases between the two germline ends. The CDR3 protein is CASSWTAGTEAFF. In nucleotides, the CDR3 is TGTGCCAGTAGCTGGACGGCGGGCACTGAAGCTTTCTTT. The variable domain in full, completed from reference TRBV14 and TRBJ1-1, reads EAGVTQFPSHSVIEKGQTVTLRCDPISGHDNLYWYRRVMGKEIKFLLHFVKESKQDESGMPNNRFLAERTGGTYSTLKVQPAELEDSGVYFCASSWTAGTEAFFGQGTRLTVV.

The chain has TRBV19 and TRBJ2-2; 9 nucleotides align to TRBD1. Germline lookup yields CDR1 LNHDA and CDR2 SQIVND (reference sequence). With V trimmed by 6 bases and J by 0 bases, 5 bases remained unmatched. This CDR3 comprises 16 residues. DNA for the CDR3: TGTGCCAGTAGGCGGACAGGGGCCACGAACACCGGGGAGCTGTTTTTT. Protein product: CASRRTGATNTGELFF.

V usage is TRBV5-4 and J usage is TRBJ2-7, with TRBD2 matching 10 bases. This CDR3 spans 15 amino acids. The germline V gene encodes CDR1 SGHNT and CDR2 YYREEE (reference sequence). V gave up 4 bases and J gave up 2 bases; unmatched junction bases: 6. CDR3 in amino acids: CASSRASGGPYEQYF. The DNA of the CDR3 is TGTGCCAGCAGCCGGGCTAGCGGGGGCCCCTACGAGCAGTACTTC. The full variable domain, completed using reference TRBV5-4 and TRBJ2-7, is ETGVTQSPTHLIKTRGQQVTLRCSSQSGHNTVSWYQQALGQGPQFIFQYYREEENGRGNFPPRFSGLQFPNYSSELNVNALELDDSALYLCASSRASGGPYEQYFGPGTRLTVT.

This sequence joins TRBV6-6 and TRBJ1-6; tentatively, D is TRBD1 (5 bases). V lost 5 bases and J 7 bases, leaving 12 bases between the germline ends. The CDR3 length is 14 residues. Germline CDR1 and CDR2: MNHNY and SVGAGI (reference sequence). The CDR3 DNA reads as TGTGCCAGCAGTCCGGGAGGGGAGAATTCACCCCTCCACTTT. Translation gives CASSPGGENSPLHF.

The chain joins TRBV5-1 to TRBJ1-1; TRBD1 is a possible D gene (6 bases). V lost 4 bases, J lost 8 bases, and 24 bases lay in between. The CDR3 is 16 amino acids. CDR1 is SGHRS and CDR2 is YFSETQ in the germline V gene. CDR3 amino acids: CASSLDRSLRGGEAFF. DNA of the CDR3: TGCGCCAGCAGCCTGGACAGAAGTCTTCGGGGGGGAGAAGCTTTCTTT.

The rearrangement uses TRBV29-1 and TRBJ2-7, with 10 nucleotides matching TRBD2. This CDR3 contains 14 residues. V trimming: 6 bases; J trimming: 3 bases; junction bases outside the gene matches: 8. Germline V gene data show CDR1 as SQVTM and CDR2 as ANQGSEA. CDR3 in amino acids: CSVETSGVDYEQYF. The CDR3, as DNA: TGCAGCGTCGAAACTAGCGGGGTCGACTACGAGCAGTACTTC.

This clone was counted a single time. This sequence joins TRBV19 and TRBJ2-1; 14 bases align to TRBD2. CDR3 length equals 16 residues. The junction had 7 bases not matched to a gene; V was cut back by 5 bases and J by 7 bases. Germline assignment: CDR1 LNHDA and CDR2 SQIVND (reference sequence). This chain's CDR3 is CASSPRTSGGQNEQFF. The CDR3, as DNA: TGTGCCAGTAGTCCCAGGACTAGCGGGGGGCAAAATGAGCAGTTCTTC.

The genes are TRBV4-3 and TRBJ2-3, with 7 bases identical to TRBD1. After removal of 8 bases from V and 1 base from J, the junction contained 6 bases not matched to a gene. Germline V gene sequence: CDR1 LGHNA, CDR2 YSLEER. This CDR3 contains 14 residues. CDR3 in DNA: TGCGCCAGCCGCCGGGACAGTCGCACAGATACGCAGTATTTT. Protein product: CASRRDSRTDTQYF.

This chain links TRBV28 with TRBJ2-5; TRBD2 might be the D (7 bases). The length of the CDR3 is 16 residues. The germline gives CDR1 MDHEN, CDR2 SYDVKM. With 6 bases removed from V and 3 bases from J, the gap between germline ends came to 20 bases. CDR3 in DNA: TGTGCCAGCAGCTATAGAAACCGAGGGGGGGAAGAGACCCAGTACTTC. It translates to CASSYRNRGGEETQYF. Full variable domain (remainder filled in from reference TRBV28 and TRBJ2-5): DVKVTQSSRYLVKRTGEKVFLECVQDMDHENMFWYRQDPGLGLRLIYFSYDVKMKEKGDIPEGYSVSREKKERFSLILESASTNQTSMYLCASSYRNRGGEETQYFGPGTRLLVL.

The chain uses TRBV11-3 and TRBJ2-2; 8 bases match TRBD2. Germline V gene data show CDR1 as SGHNT and CDR2 as YENEEA. J gave up 5 bases and V 1 base, and 3 bases lay outside the gene matches. The CDR3 is 15 residues long. The chain's CDR3 is CASSLGQRGTGELFF. As DNA, the CDR3 is TGTGCCAGCAGCTTAGGACAGCGGGGGACCGGGGAGCTGTTTTTT.